The present TCR beta chain was sequenced within a study of TIL therapy for anti-PD-1-resistant metastatic lung cancer (dated by TCRdb to about 2021). General notes on the study: Before any PD-1/PD-L1 blockade was given, tumors were harvested, nivolumab was then administered, and patients who progressed went on to receive lymphodepletion, an infusion of expanded TIL, and IL-2. The cohort was composed predominantly of lung adenocarcinoma, with a few EGFR-mutant and two ALK-rearranged tumors included, and half of patients were identified as current or former smokers. Tumor and peripheral blood T cell receptor beta sequencing was used to track clonotypes across tumor, expanded TIL product and serial blood samples. A median non-synonymous tumor mutation burden of approximately 1.5 mutations per megabase was determined across the cohort by whole-exome sequencing. Among the enrolled patients, the median age was around 56 years (range roughly 38-85), and the median tumor PD-L1 proportion score was approximately 5.9%.

TCR beta CDR3 regions were amplified from genomic DNA with the immunoSEQ v3 hsTCRB kit using bias-controlled multiplex PCR. The TCR libraries were sequenced on an Illumina NextSeq 500 to approximately 2.1 million read pairs for survey level or about 4.5-6.5 million read pairs for deep level. Turning to the authors' computational methods: V, D and J genes were assigned, non-productive sequences were removed, and clonality was reported by immunoSEQ Analyzer software. Repertoires were compared using productive Simpson clonality and Morisita overlap index of productive TRB rearrangements between infused TIL and blood. Absolute clonotype counts in blood were estimated by multiplying the lymphocyte count by the CD3+ fraction and by the productive frequency of the clone. TCRdb carries this immuneACCESS record with in-frame sequences only. Its versions omit some clonotypes, under half of them owing to an unresolved V gene in the studies checked, with the rest unexplained. The V and J calls and the clone size are those of that table, but D and trimming were determined from the DNA. Within this sample are about 50,000 clones, with 79% of them counted one time only. The ten largest clonotypes hold under 5.5% of the sample.

What the study reported, not specific to this receptor: The study protocol defined all tumor marker inferences as exploratory. The baseline peripheral repertoire was partially replaced by infused TIL clonotypes, which then decayed over months, and persistence showed no apparent association with response. Because the cohort was highly selected, with more treatment-naive, never-smoker and oncogene-addicted patients than is typical, generalizability is limited.

Looking up the germline V gene yields CDR1 SNHLY and CDR2 FYNNEI. V is shortened by 2 bases, J by 2 bases, and the region joining them spans 5 bases. Spanning cysteine to phenylalanine, the CDR3 consists of 13 amino acids. CDR3 DNA is the only sequence kept; it has 39 bases, read in frame from the first base. The table lists this clone with a few counts. Its antigen target is currently unknown. No quality values exist for individual bases; no much larger clone is one base distant. In light of the paper, this sample's time point label describes: pre-treatment sample, taken before nivolumab and TIL therapy. A phase I trial run at two centers enrolled adults with stage 4 NSCLC between October 2017 and early 2020. Samples were obtained from a single-arm, open-label phase I trial in which tumor-infiltrating lymphocyte therapy with nivolumab was evaluated in advanced non-small cell lung cancer. Blood mononuclear cells from EDTA tubes were isolated by Ficoll gradient, snap-frozen as pellets, and DNA was extracted with a Qiagen mini-prep kit.

The sequence is built from TRBV2 and TRBJ2-3; the D gene cannot be resolved reliably. The source is a woman between 30 and 80 years old with non-small cell lung cancer. The source was blood, collected at baseline. The DNA sequence is given as TGTGCCAGCAGTGAACTTCCCACAGATACGCAGTATTTT. This sequence encodes CASSELPTDTQYF.